These 13 T cell receptor beta chains came from one sample sequenced in a study of T cell responses to AZD1222 COVID-19 vaccine. The table came from immunoSEQ multiplex PCR; TCRdb's copy has only in-frame clones and leaves some out. The sample contains 140,000 to 150,000 clones, 70% to 90% of which appear only once. Sample: peripheral blood, taken on day 0 of AZD1222 vaccination. The receptors were sampled from an adult in good health.

The V gene is TRBV28, the J gene TRBJ1-5; tentative D call: TRBD1 (6 bases). V was cut by 8 bases and J by 4 bases, with 12 bases left in between. This CDR3 spans 13 amino acids. The V gene's germline CDR1 is MDHEN and CDR2 SYDVKM. CDR3: CASEDRLNQPQHF. DNA for the CDR3: TGTGCCAGCGAGGACAGACTAAATCAGCCCCAGCATTTT.

The V and J genes are TRBV5-8 and TRBJ2-5; possibly TRBD1 for D (7 bases). From germline, CDR1 is SGHTS and CDR2 YDEGEE. The CDR3 covers 13 residues. V lost 4 bases and J lost 5, with 12 bases in between. CDR3 DNA sequence: TGTGCCAGCAGCCTGGCAGGGGGGGAGACCCAGTACTTC. Protein product: CASSLAGGETQYF.

This chain links TRBV2 with TRBJ1-4, with D possibly matching TRBD1 (5 bases). Germline assignment: CDR1 SNHLY and CDR2 FYNNEI. The CDR3 extends over 14 amino acids. With 10 bases removed from V and 3 bases from J, the gap between germline ends came to 15 bases. The CDR3 here is CAKRGVSANEKLFF. DNA of the CDR3: TGTGCCAAACGGGGGGTATCGGCTAATGAAAAACTGTTTTTT.

The V call is TRBV27, the J call TRBJ2-7; TRBD2 aligns across 7 bases. Losses at the gene ends were 2 bases for V and 10 bases for J; bases not matched to a gene: 14. CDR1 and CDR2 from the germline V gene are MNHEY and SMNVEV (reference sequence). CDR3 size: 15 residues. The DNA of the CDR3 is TGTGCCAGCAGTTTAGGGCGGGGGATCACCTTTGAACAGTACTTC. This codes for CASSLGRGITFEQYF.

The genes are TRBV6-4 and TRBJ2-1; a possible D gene is TRBD2 (6 bases). CDR1 is MRHNA, CDR2 SNTAGT, per germline. The V end was cut by 4 bases, the J end by 10 bases, with 14 bases between. CDR3 length: 13 amino acids. The CDR3 spells CASSGAAGGEQFF. The CDR3 bases are TGTGCCAGCAGTGGGGCGGCTGGAGGGGAGCAGTTCTTC.

This rearrangement joins TRBV6-2 or TRBV6-3 to TRBJ2-7; TRBD2 agrees at 9 bases. Germline CDR1 MNHEY, CDR2 SVGEGT. The CDR3 runs 15 residues. The J segment lost 0 bases and the V segment lost 5 bases, leaving 5 bases of the junction unmatched. CDR3 region: CASSAGTSNSYEQYF. The DNA of the CDR3 is TGTGCCAGCAGTGCCGGGACTAGCAACTCCTACGAGCAGTACTTC.

This rearrangement joins TRBV5-1 to TRBJ2-5; D is possibly TRBD2 (7 bases). V lost 4 bases to trimming and J lost 5 bases, with 21 bases between them. CDR1 SGHRS and CDR2 YFSETQ come from the germline V gene. The CDR3 is made up of 16 amino acids. The CDR3 nucleotides read TGCGCCAGCAGCCCCGACATTCAAGGGGGGGTTGAGACCCAGTACTTC. This gives the protein CASSPDIQGGVETQYF.

This chain uses TRBV6-5 with TRBJ1-2, with D perhaps TRBD1 (5 bases). Per germline, CDR1 MNHEY and CDR2 SVGAGI. The V end was cut by 6 bases, the J end by 4 bases, with 15 bases between. This CDR3 spans 14 amino acids. The CDR3 sequence is CASRPGTEVYGYTF. The CDR3 bases are TGTGCCAGCAGGCCCGGGACGGAGGTCTATGGCTACACCTTC.

The chain employs TRBV5-1 and TRBJ2-5; D gene ambiguous. The germline CDR1 and CDR2 sequences are SGHRS and YFSETQ. V lost 0 bases and J lost 5, with 14 bases in between. The CDR3 runs to 15 residues. CDR3 amino acids: CASSLEGDLRETQYF. The CDR3 coding sequence is TGCGCCAGCAGCTTGGAAGGAGATCTGCGGGAGACCCAGTACTTC.

The chain is built from TRBV19 and TRBJ1-6; D is uncertain. V lost 6 bases, J lost 0 bases, and 6 bases lay in between. The CDR3 is 14 residues long. In germline, CDR1 is LNHDA, CDR2 SQIVND (reference sequence). CDR3 in DNA: TGTGCCAGTAGAGTGAGCTCCTATAATTCACCCCTCCACTTT. Its translation is CASRVSSYNSPLHF.

The rearrangement joins TRBV28 to TRBJ2-7; no clear D gene. V was shortened by 2 bases and J by 0 bases, with 8 bases between the two germline ends. Germline CDR1 MDHEN, CDR2 SYDVKM. This CDR3 spans 14 amino acids. CDR3 protein: CASSLGRSSYEQYF. CDR3 sequence (DNA): TGTGCCAGCAGTTTAGGTCGCAGCTCCTACGAGCAGTACTTC. The full variable domain, rest sourced from reference TRBV28 and TRBJ2-7, is DVKVTQSSRYLVKRTGEKVFLECVQDMDHENMFWYRQDPGLGLRLIYFSYDVKMKEKGDIPEGYSVSREKKERFSLILESASTNQTSMYLCASSLGRSSYEQYFGPGTRLTVT.

The chain recombines TRBV6-5 with TRBJ2-7, with 9 nucleotides matching TRBD1. The CDR3 runs to 15 residues. Germline V gene data show CDR1 as MNHEY and CDR2 as SVGAGI. J was trimmed by 3 bases and V by 7 bases; bases with no gene match: 10. The CDR3 DNA follows: TGTGCCAGCACCCGTCGGCCGGGACAGGGCTACGAGCAGTACTTC. Its translation: CASTRRPGQGYEQYF.

This rearrangement joins TRBV6-5 to TRBJ2-3, with D uncertain. The CDR3 has 10 amino acids. Germline-derived CDR1 and CDR2 are MNHEY and SVGAGI. Trimming shortened V by 10 bases and J by 4 bases, and 6 bases separated the two germline ends. The CDR3 here is CATVADTQYF. The CDR3 DNA sequence: TGTGCCACGGTGGCAGATACGCAGTATTTT.